Included here is one T cell receptor (beta chain) sequence, with context. Its antigen is not known. MiXCR was run by TCRdb on the reads, yielding one entry per CDR3 protein. The sample has some 680,000 distinct CDR3 sequences, under 40% seen once. There are 18 residues in the CDR3. The J segment lost 0 bases and the V segment lost 2 bases, leaving 8 bases of the junction unmatched. Looked up from germline, CDR1 is SEHNR and CDR2 is FQNEAQ (reference sequence). The source of the sample is a study of T cell repertoires in cytomegalovirus infection. General observations from the study: Clonotype analysis showed dominance of the ex vivo response by HLA-C-restricted CMV-specific TCR beta clonotypes.

The rearrangement links TRBV7-9 to TRBJ1-3, with 9 bases matching TRBD1. This sequence was found in a human donor in good health (CMV status not recorded). Some clones in this sample may be carry-over from other donors' samples. Sequencing was carried out using PBMCs. CDR3 nucleotides: TGTGCCAGCAGCTTAAAAAGGGGACAGGGCCTCTCTGGAAACACCATATATTTT. Protein sequence: CASSLKRGQGLSGNTIYF.